The rows below give T cell receptor beta chains drawn from one sample of a study of T cell responses to AZD1222 COVID-19 vaccine. Some clones are missing from TCRdb's copy, which holds only in-frame ones; the method was immunoSEQ multiplex PCR. The repertoire holds 250,000 to 300,000 clones, around 93% seen once, with around 0.57% in the top ten. The sequencing here drew on peripheral blood, taken 28 days after the second AZD1222 dose. Source of these receptors: an adult who received the AZD1222 COVID-19 vaccine. The CDR3 runs from the conserved cysteine through the conserved F or W. A D gene is named only where the DNA matches it firmly. Where a row states a size, it is once, few, many or the class of an expanded clone; other rows omit it.

v_gene,abundance,j_gene,d_gene,CDR3aa,CDR3nt
TRBV5-1,once,TRBJ2-7,TRBD2,CASSGTSGGYEQYF,TGCGCCAGCAGCGGTACTAGCGGGGGCTACGAGCAGTACTTC
TRBV2,NA,TRBJ1-1,TRBD1,CASMDREGINTEAFF,TGTGCCAGCATGGACAGGGAGGGAATAAACACTGAAGCTTTCTTT
TRBV5-4,NA,TRBJ1-2,NA,CASSFPAGVHGYTF,TGTGCCAGCAGCTTCCCGGCCGGTGTACATGGCTACACCTTC
TRBV2,NA,TRBJ1-6,NA,CASSEEHAGGTPLHF,TGTGCCAGCAGTGAAGAACATGCGGGGGGAACACCCCTCCACTTT
TRBV5-1,NA,TRBJ1-1,NA,CASSLAGRTEAFF,TGCGCCAGCAGCTTGGCCGGGAGGACTGAAGCTTTCTTT
TRBV15,NA,TRBJ2-1,NA,CATSRDSGTYNEQFF,TGTGCCACCAGCAGAGATTCAGGAACCTACAATGAGCAGTTCTTC
TRBV28,NA,TRBJ1-2,NA,CASSLVGASYGYTF,TGTGCCAGCAGTTTGGTAGGGGCTTCCTATGGCTACACCTTC
TRBV6-5,NA,TRBJ1-2,NA,CASSPFESNGYTF,TGTGCCAGCAGTCCTTTCGAGTCCAATGGCTACACCTTC
TRBV2,NA,TRBJ2-7,NA,CASSLGLSYEQYF,TGTGCCAGCAGCCTTGGACTTTCCTACGAGCAGTACTTC
TRBV4-3,NA,TRBJ2-3,TRBD1,CASSQTRDRVTDTQYF,TGCGCCAGCAGCCAGACCCGGGACAGGGTCACAGATACGCAGTATTTT
TRBV24-1,NA,TRBJ2-3,NA,CATSDPRQGITDTQYF,TGTGCCACCAGTGATCCTCGCCAGGGAATCACAGATACGCAGTATTTT
TRBV5-1,NA,TRBJ1-3,NA,CASSLDRSSSGNTIYF,TGCGCCAGCAGCTTGGACCGCTCGAGCTCTGGAAACACCATATATTTT
TRBV30,NA,TRBJ2-3,NA,CAWGPGPGDTQYF,TGTGCCTGGGGGCCCGGACCGGGAGATACGCAGTATTTT
TRBV5-1,NA,TRBJ2-1,TRBD2,CASSFSGSSYNEQFF,TGCGCCAGCAGCTTTAGCGGGAGTTCCTACAATGAGCAGTTCTTC
TRBV3-1/TRBV3-2,NA,TRBJ2-2,NA,CASSQDGYTGELFF,TGTGCCAGCAGCCAAGACGGTTACACCGGGGAGCTGTTTTTT
TRBV7-2,NA,TRBJ2-7,NA,CASTSGGTVYEQYF,TGTGCCAGCACCTCAGGCGGGACAGTCTACGAGCAGTACTTC
TRBV6-6,NA,TRBJ1-6,NA,CASSYVGGGSNSPLHF,TGTGCCAGCAGTTACGTTGGGGGTGGTAGTAATTCACCCCTCCACTTT
TRBV28,NA,TRBJ1-4,NA,CASSFGPTNEKLFF,TGTGCCAGCAGTTTTGGGCCCACTAATGAAAAACTGTTTTTT
TRBV11-2,NA,TRBJ2-4,TRBD2,CASSPRLAGGGKNIQYF,TGTGCCAGCAGCCCCCGCCTAGCGGGGGGTGGCAAAAACATTCAGTACTTC
TRBV19,NA,TRBJ2-1,NA,CASSIGPSNEQFF,TGTGCCAGTAGTATAGGGCCGAGCAATGAGCAGTTCTTC
TRBV28,NA,TRBJ1-1,NA,CASAGHSNTEAFF,TGTGCCAGCGCGGGACACTCGAACACTGAAGCTTTCTTT
TRBV2,NA,TRBJ2-1,TRBD2,CASRRTSGGEQFF,TGTGCCAGCCGCCGGACTAGCGGGGGTGAGCAGTTCTTC
TRBV15,NA,TRBJ2-7,NA,CATSREPGTYEQYF,TGTGCCACCAGCAGAGAACCGGGTACCTACGAGCAGTACTTC
TRBV5-1,NA,TRBJ2-1,TRBD1,CASSRDRTYNEQFF,TGCGCCAGCAGCCGGGACAGGACCTACAATGAGCAGTTCTTC
TRBV18,NA,TRBJ2-7,TRBD1,CASSPYTGVSYEQYF,TGTGCCAGCTCACCGTACACAGGGGTCTCCTACGAGCAGTACTTC
TRBV4-1,NA,TRBJ2-4,TRBD1,CASSQVGQGLNIQYF,TGCGCCAGCAGCCAAGTGGGACAGGGCCTGAACATTCAGTACTTC
TRBV7-2,NA,TRBJ1-2,TRBD1,CASSFADRVYGYTF,TGTGCCAGCAGCTTTGCAGACAGGGTATATGGCTACACCTTC
TRBV28,once,TRBJ2-7,TRBD1,CASSRPRDSPTYEQYF,TGTGCCAGCAGTCGACCCCGGGACAGCCCAACCTACGAGCAGTACTTC
TRBV10-2,NA,TRBJ2-5,NA,CASNLAGLETQYF,TGCGCCAGCAACCTCGCGGGGCTGGAGACCCAGTACTTC
TRBV5-1,once,TRBJ1-4,TRBD1,CASSAGTGGEKLFF,TGCGCCAGCAGCGCCGGGACAGGGGGAGAAAAACTGTTTTTT
TRBV25-1,NA,TRBJ1-4,NA,CASSGAGSFATNEKLFF,TGTGCCAGCAGTGGCGCCGGGTCTTTTGCAACTAATGAAAAACTGTTTTTT
TRBV10-1,NA,TRBJ2-3,TRBD2,CASSEGLAGGLDTQYF,TGCGCCAGCAGTGAAGGACTAGCGGGGGGTCTAGATACGCAGTATTTT
TRBV7-2,NA,TRBJ2-7,TRBD1,CASSLGTGVFYEQYF,TGTGCCAGCAGCTTAGGGACAGGGGTGTTCTACGAGCAGTACTTC
TRBV4-1,NA,TRBJ2-1,TRBD2,CASRRGLAGDNEQFF,TGCGCCAGCAGGCGCGGACTAGCGGGAGACAATGAGCAGTTCTTC
TRBV19,NA,TRBJ1-1,NA,CASSITGEAFF,TGTGCCAGTAGTATAACGGGTGAAGCTTTCTTT
TRBV5-4,NA,TRBJ2-2,TRBD1,CASRRGGDGTGELFF,TGTGCCAGCAGAAGAGGGGGCGACGGCACCGGGGAGCTGTTTTTT
TRBV27,NA,TRBJ1-6,NA,CASSKDTSSYSPLHF,TGTGCCAGCAGTAAGGACACCTCAAGTTATTCACCCCTCCACTTT
TRBV6-6,NA,TRBJ2-2,TRBD2,CASRGAGGPSGELFF,TGTGCCAGCAGGGGAGCGGGAGGGCCCTCCGGGGAGCTGTTTTTT
TRBV6-5,NA,TRBJ1-5,TRBD1,CASISTAGGGQPQHF,TGTGCCAGCATCTCGACAGCAGGGGGTGGTCAGCCCCAGCATTTT
TRBV28,NA,TRBJ1-5,TRBD1,CASGRLVLRKGANQPQHF,TGTGCCAGCGGCCGTTTAGTTTTAAGGAAGGGGGCCAATCAGCCCCAGCATTTT
TRBV7-9,NA,TRBJ1-1,NA,CASSLGGGDTEAFF,TGTGCCAGCAGCTTAGGTGGGGGGGACACTGAAGCTTTCTTT
TRBV19,NA,TRBJ2-1,TRBD1,CASSIRTGSSYNEQFF,TGTGCCAGTAGTATACGGACAGGGAGCTCCTACAATGAGCAGTTCTTC
TRBV2,NA,TRBJ1-1,NA,CASSRTAPSTEAFF,TGTGCCAGCAGCAGGACGGCCCCTTCCACTGAAGCTTTCTTT
TRBV3-1/TRBV3-2,NA,TRBJ2-1,NA,CASSQDRFLDEQFF,TGTGCCAGCAGCCAAGATCGGTTCCTGGATGAGCAGTTCTTC
TRBV29-1,NA,TRBJ2-2,TRBD2,CSVVRREAGELFF,TGCAGCGTTGTTCGGCGGGAGGCCGGGGAGCTGTTTTTT
TRBV6-5,NA,TRBJ1-1,NA,CASRTAGNTEAFF,TGTGCCAGCAGGACTGCAGGGAACACTGAAGCTTTCTTT
TRBV19,NA,TRBJ1-5,NA,CASTQGFNQPQHF,TGTGCCAGTACTCAGGGTTTCAATCAGCCCCAGCATTTT
TRBV29-1,once,TRBJ1-2,NA,CSVVPPVSPYGYTF,TGCAGCGTTGTCCCCCCGGTGAGCCCCTATGGCTACACCTTC
TRBV10-3,NA,TRBJ2-1,NA,CAISESGTYNEQFF,TGTGCCATCAGTGAAAGCGGAACCTACAATGAGCAGTTCTTC
TRBV5-1,NA,TRBJ1-5,NA,CASSLGTGAAGNQPQHF,TGCGCCAGCAGCTTGGGTACTGGCGCGGCGGGGAATCAGCCCCAGCATTTT
TRBV7-9,NA,TRBJ2-7,NA,CASNLGQRGEQYF,TGTGCCAGCAACTTGGGACAAAGGGGCGAGCAGTACTTC
TRBV19,NA,TRBJ2-1,TRBD2,CASSMGGGSYNEQFF,TGTGCCAGTAGTATGGGCGGGGGCTCCTACAATGAGCAGTTCTTC
TRBV2,once,TRBJ1-5,NA,CASTRAGNGNQPQHF,TGTGCCAGTACCCGGGCAGGGAACGGCAATCAGCCCCAGCATTTT
TRBV7-9,once,TRBJ2-3,TRBD2,CASRLPPGLRGDAADTQYF,TGTGCCAGCAGACTCCCACCCGGGTTGCGGGGGGACGCTGCAGATACGCAGTATTTT
TRBV9,NA,TRBJ2-1,NA,CASSVGSSEWNEQFF,TGTGCCAGCAGCGTAGGAAGTAGCGAGTGGAATGAGCAGTTCTTC